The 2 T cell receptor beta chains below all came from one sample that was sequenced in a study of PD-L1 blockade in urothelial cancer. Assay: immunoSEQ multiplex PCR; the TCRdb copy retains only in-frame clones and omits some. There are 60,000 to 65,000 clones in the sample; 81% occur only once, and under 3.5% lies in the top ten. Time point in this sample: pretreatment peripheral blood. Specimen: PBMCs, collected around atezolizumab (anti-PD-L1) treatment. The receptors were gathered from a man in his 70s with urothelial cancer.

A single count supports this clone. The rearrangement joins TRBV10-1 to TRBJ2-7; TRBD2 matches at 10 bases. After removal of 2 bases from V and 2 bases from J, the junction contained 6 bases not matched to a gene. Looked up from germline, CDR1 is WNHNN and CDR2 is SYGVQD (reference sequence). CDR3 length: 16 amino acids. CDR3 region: CASSEGSSGSTYEQYF. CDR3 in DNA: TGCGCCAGCAGTGAGGGGTCTAGCGGGAGCACCTACGAGCAGTACTTC.

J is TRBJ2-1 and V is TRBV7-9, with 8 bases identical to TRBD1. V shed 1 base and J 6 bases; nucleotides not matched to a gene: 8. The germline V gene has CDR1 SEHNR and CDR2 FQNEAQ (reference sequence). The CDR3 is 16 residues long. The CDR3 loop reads CASSLGTTDRANEQFF. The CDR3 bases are TGTGCCAGCAGCTTAGGCACTACGGACAGGGCCAATGAGCAGTTCTTC.